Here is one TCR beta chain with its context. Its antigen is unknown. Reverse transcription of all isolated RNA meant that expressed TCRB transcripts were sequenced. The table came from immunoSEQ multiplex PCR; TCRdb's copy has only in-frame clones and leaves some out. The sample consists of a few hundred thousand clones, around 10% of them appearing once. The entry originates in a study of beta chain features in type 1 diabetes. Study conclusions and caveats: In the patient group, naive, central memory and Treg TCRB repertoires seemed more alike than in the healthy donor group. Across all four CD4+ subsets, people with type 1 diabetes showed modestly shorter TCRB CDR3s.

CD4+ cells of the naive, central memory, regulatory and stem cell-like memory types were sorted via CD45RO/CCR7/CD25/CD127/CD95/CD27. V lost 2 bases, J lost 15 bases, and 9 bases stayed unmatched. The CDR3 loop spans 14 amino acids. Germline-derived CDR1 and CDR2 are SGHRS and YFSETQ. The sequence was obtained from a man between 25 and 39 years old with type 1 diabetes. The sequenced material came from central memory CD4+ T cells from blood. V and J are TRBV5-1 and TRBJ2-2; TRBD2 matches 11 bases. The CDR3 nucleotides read TGCGCCAGCAGCTTCCTCATGACTAGCGGGATGATGTTTTTT. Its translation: CASSFLMTSGMMFF.